The clone carrying this TCR beta chain was detected once. What it binds is not known. V shed 4 bases and J 7 bases; nucleotides not matched to a gene: 11. Germline V CDR1 and CDR2: SGHRS, YFSETQ. CDR3 length equals 16 residues. The data stem from a study of cytomegalovirus exposure and HLA in healthy donors. Study outcomes and limitations: Cytomegalovirus status, reportedly, was diagnosed with high specificity and sensitivity by the classifier. The investigators catalogued about 170 TCR beta chains as cytomegalovirus-associated. About 87% or about 30% of the time was how often most TCR beta V segments were productive, according to an earlier analysis.

Healthy bone marrow donors made up the donor group. The PCR contained 60 Vbeta and 13 Jbeta primers. The data were produced by immunoSEQ multiplex PCR, yet TCRdb's version contains in-frame clones alone and is incomplete. The table has more than 95,000 clones, more than 70% seen once. This chain connects TRBV5-1 to TRBJ2-2, with 9 bases matching TRBD1. This clonotype was obtained from a young man in good health and CMV-seronegative. Sequenced input: PBMCs. The CDR3 region has the DNA TGCGCCAGCAGCGGGGACAGGGCGCGTTTTAGCGGGGAGCTGTTTTTT. This gives the protein CASSGDRARFSGELFF.